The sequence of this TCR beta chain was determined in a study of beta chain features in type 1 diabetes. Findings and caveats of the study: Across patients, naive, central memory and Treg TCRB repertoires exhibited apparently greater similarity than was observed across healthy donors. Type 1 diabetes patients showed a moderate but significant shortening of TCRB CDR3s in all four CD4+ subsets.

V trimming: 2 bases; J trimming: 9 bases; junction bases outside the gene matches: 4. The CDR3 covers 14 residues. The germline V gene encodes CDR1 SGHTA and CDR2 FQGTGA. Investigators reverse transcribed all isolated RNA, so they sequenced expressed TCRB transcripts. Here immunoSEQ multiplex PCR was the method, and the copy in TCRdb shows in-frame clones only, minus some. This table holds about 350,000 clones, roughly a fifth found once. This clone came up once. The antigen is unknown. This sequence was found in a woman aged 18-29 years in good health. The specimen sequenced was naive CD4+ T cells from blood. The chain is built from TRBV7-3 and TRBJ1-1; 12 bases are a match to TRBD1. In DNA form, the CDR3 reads TGTGCCAGCAGCTTAGAGGGACAGGGGGCTCAAGCTTTCTTT. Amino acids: CASSLEGQGAQAFF.